This T cell receptor beta chain was retrieved from a study of blood T cell repertoires in COVID-19. Overall study: Nucleic acid was either cDNA or gDNA, and it came from T cells, B-cell-depleted T cells, or PBMCs.

TCRdb's copy holds only in-frame clones and misses some; the assay was immunoSEQ multiplex PCR. This table has hundreds of thousands of clones, approximately 85% appearing once. CDR1 SGHRS and CDR2 YFSETQ come from the germline V gene. The CDR3 contains 13 residues. The V gene lost 4 bases and the J gene lost 5 bases, with 12 bases spanning the gap. The TCR originated in a woman in her 70s with acute or convalescent COVID-19. Specimen: peripheral blood. The chain is built from TRBV5-1 and TRBJ1-2; D is unclear. The CDR3: CASSASQQYGYTF. The CDR3 DNA follows: TGCGCCAGCAGCGCCTCCCAACAGTATGGCTACACCTTC.